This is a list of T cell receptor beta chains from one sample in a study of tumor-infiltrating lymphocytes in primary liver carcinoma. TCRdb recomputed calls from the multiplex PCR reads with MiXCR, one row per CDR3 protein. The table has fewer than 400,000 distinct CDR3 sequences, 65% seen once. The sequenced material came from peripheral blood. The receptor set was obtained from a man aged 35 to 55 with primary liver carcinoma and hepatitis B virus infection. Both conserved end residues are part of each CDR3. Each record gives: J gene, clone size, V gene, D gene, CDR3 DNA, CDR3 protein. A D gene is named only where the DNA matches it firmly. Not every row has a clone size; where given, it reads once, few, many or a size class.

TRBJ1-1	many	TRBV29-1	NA	TGCAGCGTTGGTTTCAAAGGGGCTTTCTTT	CSVGFKGAFF
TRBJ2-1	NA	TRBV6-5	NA	TGTGCCAGAAGTCCCCAGCTAAGCTCCTACAATGAGCAGTTCTTC	CARSPQLSSYNEQFF
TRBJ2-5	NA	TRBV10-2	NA	TGCGCCGGCAGTCGGGCCTTAGCGGACCAAGAGGCCCAGTACTTC	CAGSRALADQEAQYF
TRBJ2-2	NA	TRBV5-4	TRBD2	TGTGCCATCCCATACGGAAAGGTATCGGCGGGAGAGGTCGGGGAGCTGTTTTTT	CAIPYGKVSAGEVGELFF
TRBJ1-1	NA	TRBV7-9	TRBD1	TGTGCCAGCAGCCTAACAGGGGCCAACACTGAAGCTTTCTTT	CASSLTGANTEAFF
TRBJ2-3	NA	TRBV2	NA	TGTGCCAGCAGTGAACAGGCCACAGATACGCAATATTTT	CASSEQATDTQYF
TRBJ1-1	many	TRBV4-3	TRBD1	TGCGCCAGCAGCCAAGATGTGGGGTCGACAGGGGGGAACACTGAAGCTTTCTTT	CASSQDVGSTGGNTEAFF
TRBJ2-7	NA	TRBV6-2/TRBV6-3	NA	TGTGCCGGGAGACTAGAGGGAGTCTGGGACGAGCAGTACTTC	CAGRLEGVWDEQYF
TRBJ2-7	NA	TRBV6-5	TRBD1	TGTCCCAGCAGTTGGGACAGGGGTTACGAGCAGTACTTC	CPSSWDRGYEQYF
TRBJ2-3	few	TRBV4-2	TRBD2	TGTGCCAGCAGCCCATTGGGGACTAGCGGGAGAGATGATACGCAGTATTTT	CASSPLGTSGRDDTQYF
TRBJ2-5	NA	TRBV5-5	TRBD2	TGTGCCAGCAGCGTTAGCGGGAGGCCACCCCTTTCCGGGACCCAGTACTTC	CASSVSGRPPLSGTQYF
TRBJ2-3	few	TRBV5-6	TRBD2	TGTGCCAGCAGCTTAGTAGCGGGAGGGACAGATACGCAGTATTTT	CASSLVAGGTDTQYF
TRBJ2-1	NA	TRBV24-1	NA	TGTGCCACCAGTGAGCAGACGGAGAGCTCCTACAATGAGCAGTTCTTC	CATSEQTESSYNEQFF
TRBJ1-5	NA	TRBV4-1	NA	TGCGCTAGCAGCCAAGTTGATCTTGGGGTGAGCTATCAGCCCCAGCATTTT	CASSQVDLGVSYQPQHF
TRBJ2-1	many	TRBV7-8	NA	TGTGCCAGCAGCTTACTAGCAGATCCCTACAATGAGCAGTTCTTC	CASSLLADPYNEQFF
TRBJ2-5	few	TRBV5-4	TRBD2	TGTGCCAGCCGGCTAGCGGGAGATGAGACCCAGTACTTC	CASRLAGDETQYF
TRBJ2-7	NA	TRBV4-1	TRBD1	TGCGCCAGCAGCCAAGGAGGGACAGGGTGGTACGAGCAGTACTTC	CASSQGGTGWYEQYF
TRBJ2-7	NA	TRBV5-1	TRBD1	TGCGCCACCAGCTTAAGGGGACAGAACTCCTACGAGCAGTACTTC	CATSLRGQNSYEQYF
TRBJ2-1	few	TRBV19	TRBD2	TGTGCCAGTAGTGGGGGACTAGCGGGAGGTGAGCAGTTCTTC	CASSGGLAGGEQFF
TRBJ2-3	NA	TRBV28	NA	TGTGCCAGCAGCCCCCGGTCGTTTACGCAGTATTTT	CASSPRSFTQYF
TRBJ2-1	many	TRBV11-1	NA	TGTGCCAGCAGCGTCCGACTAGTCTACAATGAGCAGTTCTTC	CASSVRLVYNEQFF
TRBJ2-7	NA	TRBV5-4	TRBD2	TGTGCCAGCAGCTCGGGGACTAGCGGGGCCTACGAGCACTACTTC	CASSSGTSGAYEHYF